The 22 T cell receptor beta chains reported below all come from one sample, sequenced in a study of long-term antiretroviral therapy in people with HIV (dated by TCRdb to the early 2020s). Sequencing of the TRB variable region was done with the immunoSEQ hsTCRB v3.0 assay at survey level resolution. TCRdb retrieved this table from immuneACCESS and kept in-frame rearrangements only. Not all clones are present; in checked studies, unresolved V genes account for under half, and no reason is known for the remainder. A total of tens of thousands of clones appear in this sample, roughly 84% of them only once. The ten largest clones represent approximately 4.9% of the sample. Sample: unsorted PBMCs, taken 2.8 years before starting antiretroviral therapy. The receptors originated from a woman aged 25 to 39 with HIV.

The J gene is TRBJ2-7, the V gene TRBV18; possibly TRBD2 for D (6 bases). The CDR3 has 16 amino acids. The V end was cut by 4 bases, the J end by 4 bases, with 20 bases between. In germline, CDR1 is KGHSH, CDR2 LQKENI. For the CDR3, the DNA is TGTGCCAGCTCACTAGGGACTCCCAAGGTCGATTACGAGCAGTACTTC. As protein: CASSLGTPKVDYEQYF.

This chain uses TRBV7-2 with TRBJ2-4; 9 bases match TRBD1. Germline CDR1 reads SGHTA; CDR2 reads FQGNSA. The CDR3 contains 14 residues. The V segment lost 0 bases and the J segment 13 bases; nucleotides outside the gene matches: 7. CDR3 in amino acids: CASSLAGTGMHQYF. The CDR3, as DNA: TGTGCCAGCAGCTTAGCGGGGACAGGGATGCACCAGTACTTC.

V gene TRBV27 combines with J gene TRBJ2-1; either TRBD1 or TRBD2 may fit D (6 bases each). Germline values: CDR1 MNHEY, CDR2 SMNVEV (reference sequence). Trimming stripped 9 bases from V and 7 bases from J, with 19 bases between. This CDR3 is built from 14 residues. The CDR3 region is CASNPRGLQNEQFF. Here the CDR3 DNA reads TGTGCCAGTAATCCCAGGGGACTCCAGAATGAGCAGTTCTTC.

The V gene is TRBV5-1, the J gene TRBJ2-4, with D maybe TRBD1 (6 bases). V dropped 0 bases and J dropped 2 bases, with 12 bases sitting between them. The CDR3 is made up of 16 amino acids. Germline assignment: CDR1 SGHRS and CDR2 YFSETQ. CDR3 protein: CASSLDAGEPKNIQYF. The CDR3 coding sequence is TGCGCCAGCAGCTTGGATGCAGGGGAGCCCAAAAACATTCAGTACTTC. Full variable domain (rest looked up from reference TRBV5-1 and TRBJ2-4): KAGVTQTPRYLIKTRGQQVTLSCSPISGHRSVSWYQQTPGQGLQFLFEYFSETQRNKGNFPGRFSGRQFSNSRSEMNVSTLELGDSALYLCASSLDAGEPKNIQYFGAGTRLSVL.

The V gene is TRBV6-1, the J gene TRBJ2-7; the D gene could be TRBD1 or TRBD2 (5 bases each). V was shortened by 5 bases and J by 6 bases, with 17 bases between the two germline ends. Germline V gene sequence: CDR1 MNHNS, CDR2 SASEGT. The CDR3 has 14 amino acids. The CDR3 is CASSTPGRWGEQYV. As DNA, the CDR3 is TGTGCCAGCAGTACACCGGGACGGTGGGGCGAGCAGTACGTC.

This clone was seen a few times. The rearrangement joins TRBV30 to TRBJ1-6, with TRBD1 matching 7 bases. The J segment lost 0 bases and the V segment lost 5 bases, leaving 19 bases of the junction unmatched. The CDR3 extends over 20 amino acids. Germline assignment: CDR1 GTSNPN and CDR2 SVGIG (reference sequence). The CDR3: CAWVDGRGQQGSSYNSPLHF. CDR3 nucleotide sequence: TGTGCCTGGGTGGACGGAAGGGGACAGCAAGGAAGCTCCTATAATTCACCCCTCCACTTT. Full variable domain (missing parts from reference TRBV30 and TRBJ1-6): SQTIHQWPATLVQPVGSPLSLECTVEGTSNPNLYWYRQAAGRGLQLLFYSVGIGQISSEVPQNLSASRPQDRQFILSSKKLLLSDSGFYLCAWVDGRGQQGSSYNSPLHFGNGTRLTVT.

The V gene is TRBV2, the J gene TRBJ1-1, with a possible D match to TRBD1 (6 bases). CDR3 length equals 16 residues. The V end was cut by 4 bases, the J end by 1 base, with 16 bases between. Germline assignment: CDR1 SNHLY and CDR2 FYNNEI. The CDR3 region is CASSGSQGGWNTEAFF. Here the CDR3 DNA reads TGTGCCAGCAGTGGTAGCCAAGGGGGATGGAACACTGAAGCTTTCTTT.

This clone turned up a few times. V gene TRBV7-2 combines with J gene TRBJ1-2; D gene uncertain. Germline loops: CDR1 SGHTA, CDR2 FQGNSA. Trimming shortened V by 6 bases and J by 1 base, and 9 bases separated the two germline ends. This CDR3 region has 13 residues. The CDR3 coding sequence is TGTGCCAGCAGTCCCGACGTTAACTATGGCTACACCTTC. This encodes CASSPDVNYGYTF.

This clone has just a few counts. V is TRBV10-3 and J is TRBJ1-5; D is possibly TRBD1 (6 bases). Trimming removed 4 bases from V and 2 bases from J, with 9 bases in between. The CDR3 is 14 amino acids. Germline values: CDR1 ENHRY, CDR2 SYGVKD. CDR3 coding DNA: TGTGCCATCAGTGCCAGGGGTGGCAATCAGCCCCAGCATTTT. It codes for CAISARGGNQPQHF.

The chain links TRBV19 to TRBJ2-1; 8 positions match TRBD2. V shed 6 bases, J shed 2 bases, and the junction held 9 bases outside the gene matches. This CDR3 is 16 amino acids long. CDR1 and CDR2 (germline): LNHDA, SQIVND (reference sequence). The CDR3 spells CASSHPGGPAYNEQFF. DNA of the CDR3: TGTGCCAGTAGCCATCCGGGGGGGCCGGCCTACAATGAGCAGTTCTTC.

The chain uses TRBV6-6 and TRBJ2-1; D unclear. This CDR3 is built from 12 residues. V was shortened by 7 bases and J by 8 bases, with 12 bases between the two germline ends. The germline gives CDR1 MNHNY, CDR2 SVGAGI (reference sequence). CDR3 region: CASKDPAHEQFF. CDR3 bases: TGTGCCAGCAAGGACCCGGCCCATGAGCAGTTCTTC.

The CDR3 region has the DNA TGCGCCAGCAGACTGGACACTAACTATGGCTACACCTTC. It translates to CASRLDTNYGYTF. This sequence joins TRBV5-1 and TRBJ1-2; possibly TRBD1 for D (5 bases). The V end lost 5 bases, the J end lost 0 bases, and 8 bases lay between the germline ends. CDR3 length: 13 residues. The germline CDR1 and CDR2 sequences are SGHRS and YFSETQ.

The gene calls are TRBV5-8 and TRBJ1-5; 7 positions match TRBD1. CDR3 length equals 17 residues. Unmatched junction bases numbered 12, after V lost 3 bases and J lost 3 bases. The germline gives CDR1 SGHTS, CDR2 YDEGEE. CDR3 bases: TGTGCCAGCAGCTCCGTCCGACAGGGACCACTCAATCAGCCCCAGCATTTT. It is translated as CASSSVRQGPLNQPQHF. Complete variable domain (other parts from reference TRBV5-8 and TRBJ1-5): EAGVTQSPTHLIKTRGQQATLRCSPISGHTSVYWYQQALGLGLQFLLWYDEGEERNRGNFPPRFSGRQFPNYSSELNVNALELEDSALYLCASSSVRQGPLNQPQHFGDGTRLSIL.

This rearrangement joins TRBV4-1 to TRBJ1-1; no definite D call. This CDR3 has 13 residues. V lost 0 bases, J lost 11 bases, and 13 bases lay in between. CDR1 and CDR2 from the germline V gene are MGHRA and YSYEKL. The CDR3 sequence: CASSQESSLGAFF. Written as DNA, the CDR3 is TGCGCCAGCAGCCAAGAGAGTTCCCTTGGCGCTTTCTTT.

This clone was seen only once. The chain uses TRBV6-1 and TRBJ2-6; D remains unclear. Trimming took 4 bases from V and 0 from J, leaving 7 bases between them. CDR1 and CDR2 from the germline V gene are MNHNS and SASEGT. The CDR3 covers 15 residues. This chain's CDR3 is CASSGRASGANVLTF. The CDR3, as DNA: TGTGCCAGCAGTGGACGAGCCTCTGGGGCCAACGTCCTGACTTTC.

This chain joins TRBV6-1 and TRBJ2-1, with 7 bases that match TRBD2. The ends lost 1 base at V and 7 bases at J; junction bases unmatched: 7. Germline V CDR1 and CDR2: MNHNS, SASEGT. The CDR3 loop spans 15 amino acids. The CDR3 DNA follows: TGTGCCAGCAGTGAAGGTCGTGTGGGGGGGAATGAGCAGTTCTTC. It is translated as CASSEGRVGGNEQFF.

The chain recombines TRBV7-9 with TRBJ2-5; D remains unclear. This CDR3 has 15 residues. CDR1 is SEHNR, CDR2 FQNEAQ, per germline (reference sequence). V gave up 1 base and J gave up 1 base, with 10 bases separating them. In DNA, the CDR3 is TGTGCCAGCAGCTTAGGGCGCAGTTCCCAAGAGACCCAGTACTTC. Its protein is CASSLGRSSQETQYF.

This clone was seen a handful of times. The chain recombines TRBV19 with TRBJ2-1; 9 bases are shared with TRBD1. Germline-derived CDR1 and CDR2 are LNHDA and SQIVND (reference sequence). This CDR3 is 15 amino acids long. J was trimmed by 7 bases and V by 4 bases; bases with no gene match: 8. CDR3: CASSNTGTGWNEQFF. CDR3 DNA sequence: TGTGCCAGTAGTAATACTGGGACAGGGTGGAATGAGCAGTTCTTC.

The chain is built from TRBV5-1 and TRBJ2-1; D ambiguous. The CDR3 has 11 amino acids. The V end lost 4 bases, the J end lost 5 bases, and 4 bases lay between the germline ends. CDR1 and CDR2 from the germline V gene are SGHRS and YFSETQ. CDR3 amino acids: CASSGDNEQFF. The CDR3 nucleotides are TGCGCCAGCAGCGGAGACAATGAGCAGTTCTTC.

By proportion, this clone is medium-sized. V gene TRBV7-8 combines with J gene TRBJ1-5; D not resolved. The V and J ends lost 1 base and 3 bases respectively, with 10 bases between them. Germline loops: CDR1 SGHVS, CDR2 FQNEAQ. The CDR3 has 15 amino acids. CDR3 coding DNA: TGTGCCAGCAGCTTAGATGGAGCCGCCAATCAGCCCCAGCATTTT. Amino acids: CASSLDGAANQPQHF.

The chain carries TRBV6-6 and TRBJ1-4; D not resolved. Germline-derived CDR1 and CDR2 are MNHNY and SVGAGI (reference sequence). CDR3 length equals 14 residues. Between the trimmed V and J ends, which lost 2 bases and 3 bases, there was a span of 7 bases. The CDR3 sequence: CASSYGWSNEKLFF. DNA for the CDR3: TGTGCCAGCAGTTACGGCTGGTCTAATGAAAAACTGTTTTTT.

The rearrangement links TRBV5-6 to TRBJ1-2; 9 bases match TRBD1. Germline values: CDR1 SGHDT, CDR2 YYEEEE. This CDR3 contains 15 residues. Unmatched junction bases numbered 10, after V lost 3 bases and J lost 7 bases. CDR3 nucleotides: TGTGCCAGCAGCTCCGGGACAGGGTCACCCCCTGGCTACACCTTC. This sequence encodes CASSSGTGSPPGYTF.